This T cell receptor beta chain was observed in a study of T cell responses to AZD1222 COVID-19 vaccine. Using immunoSEQ multiplex PCR, the repertoire was profiled, and TCRdb retains in-frame clones only, with some absent. The repertoire holds about 99,000 clones, with around 91% as singletons. The CDR3 length is 18 residues. V dropped 0 bases and J dropped 5; count of bases not matched to a gene: 9. Germline V gene lookup returns CDR1 LGHNA and CDR2 YSLEER. This specimen consisted of peripheral blood, obtained on day 0 of AZD1222 vaccination. This chain links TRBV4-3 with TRBJ1-5; 11 positions agree with TRBD1. This sequence originates from an adult in good health. The CDR3 spells CASSQDPPGQGEDQPQHF. The CDR3 nucleotides read TGCGCCAGCAGCCAAGATCCCCCGGGACAGGGGGAGGATCAGCCCCAGCATTTT.